Presented here are 2 T cell receptor beta chains from one specimen sequenced in a study of shared clonotypes between healthy human individuals. CD45RO-negative cells were positively selected for CCR7, leaving out terminally differentiated effector memory CD45RA+ cells. Measured with immunoSEQ multiplex PCR; TCRdb has only the in-frame clones, and not every one. The profile shows some 2,100,000 clones, about 92% of them singletons. Sequenced material: naive CD8+ T cells from PBMCs. The receptor source for this set is a man aged 18 to 30 in good health. Some clones in this sample may be carry-over from other donors' samples.

The chain uses TRBV11-2 and TRBJ2-5, with D unclear. The germline V and J ends were trimmed by 0 bases and 2 bases, with 10 bases remaining between them. This CDR3 has 15 amino acids. CDR1 SGHAT and CDR2 FQNNGV come from the germline V gene. The CDR3 protein is CASSLEGPRQETQYF. The CDR3, as DNA: TGTGCCAGCAGCTTAGAAGGGCCCCGACAAGAGACCCAGTACTTC.

This chain connects TRBV27 to TRBJ2-7; 9 nucleotides align to TRBD1. Unmatched junction bases numbered 11, after V lost 6 bases and J lost 5 bases. The CDR3 has 15 amino acids. The germline V gene encodes CDR1 MNHEY and CDR2 SMNVEV (reference sequence). The CDR3 DNA reads as TGTGCCAGCAGCTTACCCGGGACAGGGCGCGACGAGCAGTACTTC. Encoded protein: CASSLPGTGRDEQYF.